What follows are 9 T cell receptor beta chains derived from one specimen sequenced in a study of T-cell memory formation after mild COVID-19. TCRdb passed the 5' RACE reads through MiXCR, listing each CDR3 protein once. The sample carries 150,000 to 200,000 distinct CDR3 sequences, 16% recorded once. The sequencing input was PBMCs or a T cell subset sorted from them (not recorded which). The receptors stem from an adult woman who had mild COVID-19 (a few samples of this study predate the infection). Cell type and time point are not known.

CDR3 coding DNA: TGCGCCAGCAGCCAAGGAGGCGGGAGGACCTACAATGAGCAGTTCTTC. This translates into CASSQGGGRTYNEQFF. The chain joins TRBV4-1 to TRBJ2-1, with 8 bases matching TRBD2. The germline V gene has CDR1 MGHRA and CDR2 YSYEKL. The CDR3 is made up of 16 amino acids. The junction had 4 bases not matched to a gene; V was cut back by 1 base and J by 2 bases.

The chain is built from TRBV5-1 and TRBJ2-2; D remains ambiguous. The germline V and J ends were trimmed by 0 bases and 7 bases, with 10 bases remaining between them. There are 14 residues in the CDR3. CDR1 and CDR2 from the germline V gene are SGHRS and YFSETQ. The CDR3 DNA is TGCGCCAGCAGCTTGGAGGCTGGCAACGGGGAGCTGTTTTTT. This gives the protein CASSLEAGNGELFF.

There are a few counts of this clonotype. The CDR3 sequence is CASSSLLVSDGYTF. The CDR3 nucleotides read TGTGCCAGCAGTTCCCTCTTAGTATCTGATGGCTACACCTTC. This chain joins TRBV12-3 or TRBV12-4 and TRBJ1-2; no clear D. The CDR3 has 14 amino acids. V was clipped by 4 bases and J by 6 bases, with 15 bases between them.

This chain connects TRBV11-2 to TRBJ2-5, with D perhaps TRBD1 (5 bases). V was cut by 1 base and J by 3 bases, with 9 bases left in between. This CDR3 region has 14 residues. Looked up from germline, CDR1 is SGHAT and CDR2 is FQNNGV. The DNA for the CDR3 is TGTGCCAGCAGCTTAGCGTCAGGGAAAGAGACCCAGTACTTC. Translating gives CASSLASGKETQYF.

This clonotype appeared a few times. The chain has TRBV6-6 and TRBJ2-3; tentative D call: TRBD2 (6 bases). This CDR3 is 15 amino acids long. Germline CDR1 reads MNHNY; CDR2 reads SVGAGI (reference sequence). V was clipped by 5 bases and J by 5 bases, with 17 bases between them. The DNA of the CDR3 is TGTGCCAGCAGTCGGACTACCACACCGCTAGATACGCAGTATTTT. This encodes CASSRTTTPLDTQYF.

This clonotype was picked up a small number of times. V is TRBV6-7 and J is TRBJ2-3; D uncertain. TRBV6-7 is an ORF, and what it does is uncertain. The CDR3 is 8 amino acids. The V end lost 10 bases, the J end lost 7 bases, and 3 bases lay between the germline ends. The CDR3 nucleotides read TGTGCCATCAATACGCAGTATTTT. This gives the protein CAINTQYF.

This clonotype was found a few times. The chain recombines TRBV7-9 with TRBJ1-3; D is unresolved. V lost 1 base, J lost 3 bases, and 13 bases lay in between. This CDR3 contains 16 residues. Germline loops: CDR1 SEHNR, CDR2 FQNEAQ (reference sequence). CDR3 region: CASSLEGRSDGNTIYF. CDR3 sequence (DNA): TGTGCCAGCAGCTTAGAAGGCAGAAGTGATGGAAACACCATATATTTT.

This clonotype has only a few counts. The chain couples TRBV12-3 or TRBV12-4 to TRBJ1-5; the D gene is possibly TRBD1 (5 bases). The CDR3 sequence is 14 residues long. The ends were cut back, 6 bases at V and 9 bases at J, with 18 bases in the middle. The CDR3 sequence: CASRPPSGGRPQHF. CDR3 DNA: TGTGCCAGCAGGCCCCCATCCGGGGGTAGGCCCCAGCATTTT.

The V gene is TRBV7-3, the J gene TRBJ2-3; 7 positions match TRBD2. Germline V gene data show CDR1 as SGHTA and CDR2 as FQGTGA. The V gene end was trimmed by 6 bases and the J gene end by 0 bases; junction bases not matched to a gene: 15. The CDR3 length is 18 residues. The CDR3 loop is CASSYLPVGGTSTDTQYF. CDR3 nucleotide sequence: TGTGCCAGCAGTTATCTTCCCGTCGGGGGGACTAGCACAGATACGCAGTATTTT.